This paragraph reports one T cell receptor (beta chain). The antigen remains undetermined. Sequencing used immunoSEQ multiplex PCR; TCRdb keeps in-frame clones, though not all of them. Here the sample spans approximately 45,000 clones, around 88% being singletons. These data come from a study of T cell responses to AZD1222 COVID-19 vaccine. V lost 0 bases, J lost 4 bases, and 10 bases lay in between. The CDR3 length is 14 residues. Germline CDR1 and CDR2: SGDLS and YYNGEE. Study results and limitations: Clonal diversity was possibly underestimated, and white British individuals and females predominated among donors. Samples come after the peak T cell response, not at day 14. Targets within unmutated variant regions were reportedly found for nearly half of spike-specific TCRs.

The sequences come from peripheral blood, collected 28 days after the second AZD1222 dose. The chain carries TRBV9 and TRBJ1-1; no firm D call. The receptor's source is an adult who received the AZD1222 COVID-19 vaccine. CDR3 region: CASSVVTVITEAFF. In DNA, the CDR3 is TGTGCCAGCAGCGTAGTCACTGTGATCACTGAAGCTTTCTTT.